This T cell receptor (beta chain) is from a study of CD8+ T cells in alopecia areata. The germline V gene encodes CDR1 SGHVS and CDR2 FQNEAQ. V was shortened by 1 base and J by 1 base, with 7 bases between the two germline ends. CDR3 length: 14 residues. With respect to this clone: Its antigen is still unknown.

Sequencing used cDNA as its template, made by extracting RNA and reverse transcribing it. Using immunoSEQ multiplex PCR, the repertoire was profiled, and TCRdb retains in-frame clones only, with some absent. The sample carries about 210,000 clones, about 57% recorded once. Study-wide results and caveats: Persistence in scalp and blood during tofacitinib was observed for many expanded lesional clones.

Noted treatment: oral pan-JAK inhibitor, 5-10 mg twice daily. The sample consisted of CD4+ T cells sorted from blood, taken at week 4, from a patient treated with tofacitinib. J is TRBJ1-2 and V is TRBV7-8; no reliable D call. This clonotype was sampled from a human donor with alopecia areata. The CDR3 loop reads CASSLDAGNYGYTF. The CDR3 DNA reads as TGTGCCAGCAGCTTAGATGCGGGTAACTATGGCTACACCTTC.